The 24 T cell receptor beta chains presented below share a single source sample, sequenced in a study of shared clonotypes between healthy human individuals. Using immunoSEQ multiplex PCR, the repertoire was profiled, and TCRdb retains in-frame clones only, with some absent. The table lists more than 2 million clones, about 95% of them singletons. Naive CD8 cells, CD45RO-negative and positively selected for CCR7, excluded terminally differentiated effector memory CD45RA+ cells. Sequencing was done on a sample of naive CD8+ T cells sorted from blood. The receptors derive from a man younger than 35 in good health.

The chain uses TRBV4-1 and TRBJ1-1; 9 bases fit TRBD1. The germline V gene has CDR1 MGHRA and CDR2 YSYEKL. Trimming cost V 0 bases and J 1 base; bases outside gene matches: 0. The CDR3 consists of 15 residues. In DNA form, the CDR3 reads TGCGCCAGCAGCCAAGAACAGGGGGCGAACACTGAAGCTTTCTTT. Protein: CASSQEQGANTEAFF.

The rearrangement uses TRBV5-8 and TRBJ1-2; no definite D call. Per the germline V gene, CDR1 is SGHTS and CDR2 is YDEGEE. The CDR3 runs 9 residues. The V end lost 3 bases, the J end lost 14 bases, and 8 bases lay between the germline ends. CDR3 residues: CASSWTGTF. CDR3 nucleotides: TGTGCCAGCAGCTGGACCGGTACCTTC.

The chain couples TRBV4-3 to TRBJ2-5, with 7 positions matching TRBD1. CDR3 size: 15 residues. The trim removed 4 bases at V and 4 bases at J, leaving 9 bases unmatched. Germline-derived CDR1 and CDR2 are LGHNA and YSLEER. The DNA of the CDR3 is TGCGCCAGCAGCCGCCTCACAGGGGCCCCAGAGACCCAGTACTTC. Its translation: CASSRLTGAPETQYF.

The chain recombines TRBV7-9 with TRBJ2-3; 9 bases match TRBD2. Trimming removed 3 bases from V and 2 bases from J; junction bases left unmatched: 12. Germline V gives CDR1 SEHNR, CDR2 FQNEAQ (reference sequence). CDR3 length: 18 amino acids. This CDR3 is CASSFSRGSGGNTDTQYF. In DNA, the CDR3 is TGTGCCAGCAGCTTCTCACGGGGAAGCGGGGGGAACACAGATACGCAGTATTTT.

The chain has TRBV2 and TRBJ2-1, with TRBD1 identical over 7 bases. The V gene's germline CDR1 is SNHLY and CDR2 FYNNEI. The J segment lost 4 bases and the V segment lost 4 bases, leaving 10 bases of the junction unmatched. CDR3 length: 16 residues. The chain's CDR3 is CASSGYRDSTYNEQFF. In DNA, the CDR3 is TGTGCCAGCAGTGGATACCGGGACAGTACTTACAATGAGCAGTTCTTC.

In regard to this clone: The same CDR3 also results from other DNA sequences found in this sample. V is TRBV6-5 and J is TRBJ2-5, with D possibly matching TRBD2 (6 bases). V lost 0 bases and J 2 bases, leaving 10 bases between the germline ends. The CDR3 has 15 amino acids. Germline V CDR1 and CDR2: MNHEY, SVGAGI. The CDR3 DNA reads TGTGCCAGCAGTTACTCTGGGGGGATACAAGAGACCCAGTACTTC. Translation gives CASSYSGGIQETQYF.

V and J are TRBV30 and TRBJ2-2; 7 nucleotides align to TRBD2. There are 12 residues in the CDR3. After removal of 8 bases from V and 1 base from J, the junction contained 1 base not matched to a gene. Per the germline V gene, CDR1 is GTSNPN and CDR2 is SVGIG (reference sequence). CDR3 in amino acids: CAREENTGELFF. The DNA of the CDR3 is TGTGCCCGGGAGGAGAACACCGGGGAGCTGTTTTTT.

Details on this clone: Other DNA sequences from this sample encode an identical CDR3 as well. This sequence joins TRBV19 and TRBJ2-7; 8 bases line up with TRBD1. Germline V lookup: CDR1 LNHDA, CDR2 SQIVND (reference sequence). J gave up 1 base and V 3 bases, and 2 bases lay outside the gene matches. The CDR3 covers 14 residues. The CDR3: CASSIGQGSYEQYF. As DNA, the CDR3 is TGTGCCAGTAGTATTGGACAGGGATCCTACGAGCAGTACTTC.

This chain joins TRBV11-2 and TRBJ1-4, with D perhaps TRBD1 (5 bases). CDR3 length equals 13 residues. Germline V gene lookup returns CDR1 SGHAT and CDR2 FQNNGV. V was trimmed by 5 bases and J by 6 bases, leaving 10 bases between them. The CDR3 sequence: CASSSGGDEKLFF. DNA of the CDR3: TGTGCCAGCAGCAGCGGGGGTGATGAAAAACTGTTTTTT. Drawing the rest from reference TRBV11-2 and TRBJ1-4, the complete variable domain is EAGVAQSPRYKIIEKRQSVAFWCNPISGHATLYWYQQILGQGPKLLIQFQNNGVVDDSQLPKDRFSAERLKGVDSTLKIQPAKLEDSAVYLCASSSGGDEKLFFGSGTQLSVL.

The chain combines TRBV28 with TRBJ2-5, with TRBD2 as a possible D gene (5 bases). Germline V gene lookup returns CDR1 MDHEN and CDR2 SYDVKM. V lost 6 bases and J lost 2, with 25 bases in between. The CDR3 has 18 residues. The CDR3 protein is CASRSPQFTRVGQETQYF. The DNA of the CDR3 is TGTGCCAGCAGGTCCCCCCAGTTTACGAGGGTTGGGCAAGAGACCCAGTACTTC. Combining the CDR3 with reference TRBV28 and TRBJ2-5 gives the whole variable domain DVKVTQSSRYLVKRTGEKVFLECVQDMDHENMFWYRQDPGLGLRLIYFSYDVKMKEKGDIPEGYSVSREKKERFSLILESASTNQTSMYLCASRSPQFTRVGQETQYFGPGTRLLVL.

The chain uses TRBV6-5 and TRBJ1-2; D remains ambiguous. V was trimmed by 0 bases and J by 6 bases, leaving 14 bases between them. The V gene's germline CDR1 is MNHEY and CDR2 SVGAGI. The CDR3 totals 15 residues. CDR3 sequence (DNA): TGTGCCAGCAGTTACTCGGGCCCTTTGCCTGATGGCTACACCTTC. This gives the protein CASSYSGPLPDGYTF.

The chain links TRBV13 to TRBJ2-7, with 12 positions matching TRBD2. CDR3 length equals 16 residues. Germline assignment: CDR1 PRHDT and CDR2 FYEKMQ (reference sequence). J was trimmed by 6 bases and V by 1 base; bases with no gene match: 7. The CDR3 bases are TGTGCCAGCAGCTTAGCTAGCGGGGGGGCGACGGGCGAGCAGTACTTC. Its protein product is CASSLASGGATGEQYF.

The chain has TRBV5-5 and TRBJ1-2, with TRBD1 as a possible D gene (5 bases). The V end was cut by 6 bases, the J end by 10 bases, with 19 bases between. CDR3 length: 13 residues. The germline gives CDR1 SGHKS, CDR2 YYEKEE (reference sequence). In DNA form, the CDR3 reads TGTGCCAGCACCTCGCCAGGGTGGGAGAACTACACCTTC. It is translated as CASTSPGWENYTF.

The chain is built from TRBV11-2 and TRBJ1-1; D unclear. V lost 1 base and J lost 7, with 13 bases in between. The CDR3 covers 14 residues. Germline V CDR1 and CDR2: SGHAT, FQNNGV. CDR3 protein: CASSLAVQLGEAFF. In DNA form, the CDR3 reads TGTGCCAGCAGCTTAGCTGTACAGCTAGGTGAAGCTTTCTTT.

The chain links TRBV30 to TRBJ2-7; 7 bases agree with TRBD2. This CDR3 is built from 14 residues. V was pared by 0 bases and J by 5 bases, with 7 bases of the junction left unmatched. Germline loops: CDR1 GTSNPN, CDR2 SVGIG (reference sequence). Here the CDR3 reads CAWSVLGRADEQYF. The CDR3 nucleotides are TGTGCCTGGAGTGTACTGGGGAGGGCCGACGAGCAGTACTTC.

The chain uses TRBV5-4 and TRBJ1-6; 8 nucleotides match TRBD1. This CDR3 has 13 amino acids. Germline V CDR1 and CDR2: SGHNT, YYREEE (reference sequence). Trimming took 4 bases from V and 8 from J; bases not matched to a gene: 2. CDR3 bases: TGTGCCAGCAGCACGGACAGGGATTCACCCCTCCACTTT. Translating gives CASSTDRDSPLHF.

The CDR3 region is CASSYGGTWGYTF. As DNA, the CDR3 is TGTGCCAGCAGTTACGGGGGGACGTGGGGCTACACCTTC. This chain joins TRBV6-5 and TRBJ1-2; D may be TRBD1 (5 bases). V was shortened by 2 bases and J by 8 bases, with 12 bases between the two germline ends. Germline V CDR1 and CDR2: MNHEY, SVGAGI. The CDR3 loop spans 13 amino acids.

Turning to this clone: Other DNA sequences in the sample encode the same CDR3. The genes are TRBV7-9 and TRBJ1-5; no firm D call. Deletions cut 1 base from V and 7 bases from J, with 5 bases between. The CDR3 totals 12 residues. Per germline, CDR1 SEHNR and CDR2 FQNEAQ (reference sequence). The CDR3 nucleotides are TGTGCCAGCAGCTTAGACTTGCAGCCCCAGCATTTT. Protein sequence: CASSLDLQPQHF.

The chain uses TRBV7-3 and TRBJ2-5; D gene ambiguous. The V gene lost 5 bases and the J gene lost 4 bases, with 17 bases spanning the gap. The CDR3 loop spans 15 amino acids. Germline V gene data show CDR1 as SGHTA and CDR2 as FQGTGA. CDR3 nucleotide sequence: TGTGCCAGCAGCCTGCTTGCGGCGAACGGAGAGACCCAGTACTTC. Translation gives CASSLLAANGETQYF.

For this clone: The sample carries other DNA sequences with the same CDR3. The chain has TRBV13 and TRBJ2-3; possible D gene TRBD2, 5 bases. Looked up from germline, CDR1 is PRHDT and CDR2 is FYEKMQ (reference sequence). CDR3 length: 12 amino acids. Trimming stripped 4 bases from V and 6 bases from J, with 8 bases between. The CDR3 sequence is CASSSGGDTQYF. The CDR3 DNA follows: TGTGCCAGCAGCTCTGGAGGTGATACGCAGTATTTT.

This chain joins TRBV4-2 and TRBJ1-1; the D is unclear. The CDR3 has 16 amino acids. The germline V gene encodes CDR1 LGHNA and CDR2 YNFKEQ. V lost 1 base and J 0 bases, leaving 12 bases between the germline ends. The CDR3 sequence is CASSQGGSGMNTEAFF. DNA of the CDR3: TGTGCCAGCAGCCAAGGGGGATCTGGTATGAACACTGAAGCTTTCTTT.

This chain links TRBV2 with TRBJ1-1, with D maybe TRBD1 (6 bases). Trimming pared 0 bases from V and 4 bases from J, leaving 15 bases between. The CDR3 extends over 16 amino acids. Per the germline V gene, CDR1 is SNHLY and CDR2 is FYNNEI. The CDR3 loop is CASSEALQGGSTEAFF. The CDR3 nucleotides read TGTGCCAGCAGTGAAGCGCTTCAAGGGGGGAGCACTGAAGCTTTCTTT.

The chain is built from TRBV30 and TRBJ2-7; 10 bases are shared with TRBD1. CDR1 is GTSNPN, CDR2 SVGIG, per germline (reference sequence). With V trimmed by 2 bases and J by 0 bases, 13 bases remained unmatched. This CDR3 has 18 residues. The CDR3 spells CAWSPAPGTGDSSYEQYF. The CDR3 DNA sequence: TGTGCCTGGAGTCCAGCTCCCGGGACAGGGGATAGCTCCTACGAGCAGTACTTC.

This chain links TRBV27 with TRBJ1-6; 8 bases agree with TRBD1. The CDR3 sequence is 17 residues long. Germline-derived CDR1 and CDR2 are MNHEY and SMNVEV (reference sequence). The ends lost 6 bases at V and 3 bases at J; junction bases unmatched: 10. The CDR3 sequence: CASRDQQGVFYNSPLHF. The CDR3 DNA reads TGTGCCAGCAGGGATCAACAGGGGGTGTTCTATAATTCACCCCTCCACTTT.